This TCR beta chain appears in the sequencing data of a study of cytomegalovirus exposure and HLA in healthy donors. About this clone itself: The antigen is not known.

Primers included in the PCR were 60 Vbeta and 13 Jbeta primers. As originally analysed: Later reanalysis found 75 million to 100 million unique TCR beta chains, around 10 million of them shared. The protocol was immunoSEQ multiplex PCR, while the TCRdb copy is restricted to in-frame clones and leaves out a portion. Clonal size and the V and J genes are those of that table, whereas D and trimming came from the DNA. The data show about 140,000 clones, about 80% seen once. Study findings and constraints: The authors confirmed in vitro that a few CMV-associated chains were specific for CMV antigens. Earlier findings revealed that most TCR beta V segments proved productive either about 87% or about 30% of the time.

The sequencing sample was made of PBMCs. The source is a male donor in good health and CMV-seropositive.

Here the CDR3 reads CASRRGTTRSGEQYF. Here the CDR3 DNA reads TGTGCCAGCAGACGAGGGACAACCCGGTCAGGCGAGCAGTACTTC. V is TRBV28 and J is TRBJ2-7, with a weak D call TRBD1 (6 bases). CDR1 MDHEN and CDR2 SYDVKM come from the germline V gene. V lost 6 bases and J 6 bases, leaving 21 bases between the germline ends. The CDR3 runs 15 residues.